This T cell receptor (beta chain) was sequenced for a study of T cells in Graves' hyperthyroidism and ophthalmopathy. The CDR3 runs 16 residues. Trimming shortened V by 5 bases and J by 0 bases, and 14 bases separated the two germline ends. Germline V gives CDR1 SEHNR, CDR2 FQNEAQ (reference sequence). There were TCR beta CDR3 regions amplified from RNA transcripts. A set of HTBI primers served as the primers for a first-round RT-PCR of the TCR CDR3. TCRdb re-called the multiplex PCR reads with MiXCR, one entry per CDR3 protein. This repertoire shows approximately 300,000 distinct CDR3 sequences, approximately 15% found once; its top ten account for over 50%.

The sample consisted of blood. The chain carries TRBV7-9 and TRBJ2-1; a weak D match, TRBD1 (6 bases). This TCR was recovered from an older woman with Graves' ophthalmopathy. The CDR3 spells CASSHLQGRSYNEQFF. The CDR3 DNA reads TGTGCCAGCAGCCACTTACAGGGTCGCTCCTACAATGAGCAGTTCTTC.